The following is a TCR beta chain sequence with its context. Its antigen has not been determined. Base qualities are not at hand, and no much larger clone is one base apart. Ficoll-Paque density gradient centrifugation was the method used to isolate PBMCs. This entry belongs to a study of T-cell memory formation after mild COVID-19 (dated by TCRdb to the early 2020s). Context from the whole study: TCR sequence clusters from the two donors were largely donor specific. Longitudinal TCRalpha and TCRbeta repertoire sequencing tracked T-cell clones expanding and contracting after mild COVID-19 in two donors. Two young, previously healthy adult volunteers, one female and one male, were included in the cohort.

The listed sequencing device is Illumina NovaSeq 6000. Using 5'RACE with constant-segment primers, TCRalpha and TCRbeta cDNA libraries were constructed, with sample barcodes and unique molecular identifiers added in the process. Trizol reagent was used to extract RNA from every sample. Library amplification was performed in two PCR steps, and a second sample barcode and Illumina TruSeq adapters were introduced in the second step. Sequencing of libraries was performed on an Illumina NovaSeq with 2 x 150 bp paired-end reads. In the paper's pipeline: Demultiplexing of reads and collapsing into UMI-guided consensus sequences were performed with migec v1.2.7. Using mixcr v2.1.11, UMI consensuses were aligned to TRA and TRB V and J templates and then assembled into clonotypes. A clonotype was counted as expanded or contracted only when both edgeR and NoisET called the clonotype significant, with the noise models trained on biological replicates. For edgeR calls, a false discovery rate-adjusted p below 0.01 and a log2 fold-change threshold of 1 were applied. PCA with hierarchical clustering of max-normalized trajectories of the 1000 most abundant clonotypes was used as exploratory dynamics analysis. The CD4 or CD8 phenotype of responding clones was assigned using the separately sequenced CD4+ and CD8+ repertoires. TCRdb reprocessing: public reads trimmed at Q25 with fastp, clones called with MiXCR, in-frame beta chains kept. Entries that share a CDR3 protein sequence are merged under the most common genes and DNA. The V and J calls here are based on TCRdb, not the publication. The sample table lists hundreds of thousands of distinct CDR3 sequences, about a fifth of them with a count of one. The ten largest clones take up about 12% of the sample.

What the authors observed across the whole study: Some responding clones were detected in pre-infection memory, suggesting pre-existing cross-reactive memory T cells joined the SARS-CoV-2 response. Clones contracting from day 15 to 85 had balanced CD4/CD8 phenotypes, while a second wave expanding from day 15 to 37 was biased towards CD4+. Only a couple of mild cases were covered by the study, and larger cohorts that include severe cases with pre-infection samples were considered necessary. Whether the second-wave clones peaking on day 37 were SARS-CoV-2 specific was not confirmed. Contracting CD4+ clones appeared mostly in the CM and EM memory subsets, whereas CD8+ clones were enriched in EMRA.

Germline trimming amounts to 3 bases on V and 7 bases on J, with 12 as the count of junction bases outside the gene matches. CDR1 and CDR2 were assigned from the germline V gene (reference sequence) as DFQATT and SNEGSKA. From its cysteine to its phenylalanine, the CDR3 spans 16 amino acids. The read is trimmed to its CDR3 DNA, 48 bases read in frame from base 1. The chain joins TRBV20-1 to TRBJ2-2, and 9 junctional nucleotides match TRBD1. This clonotype was sampled from an adult woman who had mild COVID-19 (a few samples of this study predate the infection). The sample titles of this study are shuffled in the database, so cell type and time point are left out; the donor was told from shared clones. Sequencing was performed on PBMCs or a T cell subset sorted from them (not recorded which). Read as DNA, the sequence is TGCAGTGCTAGGCGGGGGACAGGGATTTTTGGCGGGGAGCTGTTTTTT. Protein translation: CSARRGTGIFGGELFF.